A single sample gave rise to the 11 T cell receptor beta chains below, sequenced in a study of synovial regulatory T cells in juvenile arthritis. TCRdb's copy holds only in-frame clones and misses some; the assay was immunoSEQ multiplex PCR. The sample yields about 9,700 clones, of which the top ten take up roughly 0.69%. The sequencing sample was made of Treg cells from blood. Subset noted: remaining (HLA-DR-negative) circulating blood Treg cells. All receptors derive from a donor aged 2-29 years with juvenile idiopathic arthritis.

V and J are TRBV6-5 and TRBJ1-2. CDR3 length: 14 residues. Nucleotide data are not available. The germline CDR1 and CDR2 sequences are MNHEY and SVGAGI. The CDR3 here is CASSQDGRSYGYTF.

The genes are TRBV7-3 and TRBJ1-2. CDR3 length: 14 amino acids. No DNA sequence is on record. Germline lookup yields CDR1 SGHTA and CDR2 FQGTGA. CDR3 loop: CASSRDQTDYGYTF.

CDR3: CASSYWDYGYTF. The gene calls are TRBV7-2 and TRBJ1-2. This CDR3 region has 12 residues. There is no recorded DNA. Germline V gene lookup returns CDR1 SGHTA and CDR2 FQGNSA.

The chain joins TRBV6-5 to TRBJ2-7; the D gene TCRdb calls, TRBD2, cannot be checked with no DNA. CDR1 and CDR2 (germline): MNHEY, SVGAGI. The CDR3 has 12 amino acids. The nucleotide record is missing. CDR3 amino acids: CASRTRGYEQYF.

The J gene is TRBJ2-5, the V gene TRBV30. The length of the CDR3 is 13 residues. The coding DNA is unavailable. Germline V gives CDR1 GTSNPN, CDR2 SVGIG (reference sequence). The CDR3 region is CAWTKLLSETQYF.

The chain combines TRBV18 with TRBJ2-5; the TCRdb D gene call, TRBD2, has no DNA to confirm it. Germline V gene sequence: CDR1 KGHSH, CDR2 LQKENI. This CDR3 comprises 15 residues. No DNA was logged. This CDR3 is CASSPRTSGGETQYF.

The rearrangement uses TRBV4-1 and TRBJ2-7. The CDR3 loop spans 15 amino acids. The DNA is not on file. Looked up from germline, CDR1 is MGHRA and CDR2 is YSYEKL. CDR3 region: CASSQDWPGRYEQYF.

The gene calls are TRBV19 and TRBJ2-3; the D call from TCRdb, TRBD2, cannot be confirmed without DNA. Germline CDR1 reads LNHDA; CDR2 reads SQIVND (reference sequence). The CDR3 contains 15 residues. DNA is not on record. The chain's CDR3 is CASSILAGGTDTQYF.

The rearrangement uses TRBV5-1 and TRBJ1-2. The germline gives CDR1 SGHRS, CDR2 YFSETQ. CDR3 length: 16 residues. DNA is not on record. The CDR3: CASSLGVWGENYGYTF.

The chain has TRBV10-1 and TRBJ2-7; TCRdb lists TRBD1, though no DNA is available to test this call. The CDR3 contains 14 residues. The protein alone is recorded here. CDR1 WNHNN and CDR2 SYGVQD come from the germline V gene (reference sequence). The chain's CDR3 is CASSDNRGTNEQYF.

V usage is TRBV7-9 and J usage is TRBJ2-7; TCRdb gives TRBD2 as the D gene, but with no DNA this cannot be confirmed. The CDR3 is 14 amino acids. No DNA is listed. Germline CDR1 SEHNR, CDR2 FQNEAQ (reference sequence). CDR3 protein: CASSPTGPDYEQYF. The entire variable domain, with the rest obtained from reference TRBV7-9 and TRBJ2-7, is as follows: DTGVSQNPRHKITKRGQNVTFRCDPISEHNRLYWYRQTLGQGPEFLTYFQNEAQLEKSRLLSDRFSAERPKGSFSTLEIQRTEQGDSAMYLCASSPTGPDYEQYFGPGTRLTVT.